This is a list of T cell receptor beta chains from one sample in a study of blood T cell repertoires in COVID-19. The assay was immunoSEQ multiplex PCR, and TCRdb's table has in-frame clones only and misses some. The sample consists of around 370,000 clones, over 80% of them appearing once. Material for sequencing was peripheral blood. These receptor sequences come from a woman in her 50s with COVID-19, enrolled during active disease. CDR3s include the opening cysteine and the closing phenylalanine or tryptophan. A D gene is named only where the DNA matches it firmly. Size tells how often a clone was seen (once, few, many) or the class of an expanded clone, and some rows leave it out.

size: NA; J: TRBJ1-1; V: TRBV11-2; D: NA; DNA: TGTGCGAGCGGCGGGGGAAGGGGCCCCTACGGAGCTTTCTTT; CDR3: CASGGGRGPYGAFF
size: NA; J: TRBJ1-5; V: TRBV6-2/TRBV6-3; D: NA; DNA: TGTGCCAGCAGTTACCAGTACAGGGTCCCTCCCCAGCATTTT; CDR3: CASSYQYRVPPQHF
size: NA; J: TRBJ2-1; V: TRBV4-2; D: TRBD2; DNA: TGTGCCAGCAGCCCGGGACTAGCGGGGACTTCCGGTGAGCAGTTCTTC; CDR3: CASSPGLAGTSGEQFF
size: NA; J: TRBJ2-5; V: TRBV9; D: NA; DNA: TGTGCCAGCAGCGCGAGTGGGACACGACAAGAGACCCAGTACTTC; CDR3: CASSASGTRQETQYF
size: NA; J: TRBJ2-3; V: TRBV5-4; D: TRBD2; DNA: TGTGCCAGCAGTTGGGGCGGGAGGCCCACAGATACGCAGTATTTT; CDR3: CASSWGGRPTDTQYF
size: NA; J: TRBJ2-3; V: TRBV12-5; D: TRBD2; DNA: TGTGCTAGTGGTTTGGTACCAGGGACTAGCGGGCAATCCCCCACAGATACGCAGTATTTT; CDR3: CASGLVPGTSGQSPTDTQYF
size: few; J: TRBJ1-2; V: TRBV5-1; D: NA; DNA: TGCGCCAGCAGCCCCAGGACAGCGAACTATGGCTACACCTTC; CDR3: CASSPRTANYGYTF
size: NA; J: TRBJ2-2; V: TRBV29-1; D: TRBD1; DNA: TGCAGCGTTGACAGGGGGCGATGGACCGGGGAGCTGTTTTTT; CDR3: CSVDRGRWTGELFF
size: NA; J: TRBJ1-1; V: TRBV27; D: TRBD1; DNA: TGTGCCAGCAGCCAAGGGACAGGACCAGTGAACACTGAAGCTTTCTTT; CDR3: CASSQGTGPVNTEAFF
size: NA; J: TRBJ2-7; V: TRBV27; D: TRBD2; DNA: TGTGCCAGCAGTTCGCTCACTAGCGGGAGGTACGAGCAGTACTTC; CDR3: CASSSLTSGRYEQYF
size: NA; J: TRBJ2-3; V: TRBV6-5; D: TRBD2; DNA: TGTGCCAGCAGTCTAGCGGGGGGAGAAGATACGCAGTATTTT; CDR3: CASSLAGGEDTQYF
size: few; J: TRBJ2-7; V: TRBV2; D: NA; DNA: TGTGCCAGCAGTGAACGGACAACCACCTACGAGCAGTACTTC; CDR3: CASSERTTTYEQYF
size: NA; J: TRBJ2-7; V: TRBV5-4; D: NA; DNA: TGTGCCAGCAGCTTACAGCCTTACGAGCAGTACTTC; CDR3: CASSLQPYEQYF
size: NA; J: TRBJ2-2; V: TRBV19; D: TRBD1; DNA: TGTGCCACCGGGACAGGGGGCACCGGGGAGCTGTTTTTT; CDR3: CATGTGGTGELFF
size: NA; J: TRBJ1-2; V: TRBV18; D: NA; DNA: TGTGCCAGCTCACCAACGAACCGGGGGACCGCCGCCGGCTACACCTTC; CDR3: CASSPTNRGTAAGYTF
size: NA; J: TRBJ2-2; V: TRBV11-2; D: TRBD1; DNA: TGTGCCAGCAGCTTAGAAGGGGGACAGCTCTCCGGGGAGCTGTTTTTT; CDR3: CASSLEGGQLSGELFF
size: NA; J: TRBJ1-5; V: TRBV18; D: NA; DNA: TGTGCCAGCTCACCAATCGGCCGGGGGGCGGCGGTTAAGCCCCAGCATTTT; CDR3: CASSPIGRGAAVKPQHF
size: NA; J: TRBJ1-2; V: TRBV7-9; D: TRBD1; DNA: TGTGCCAGCAGCTTATTCCCGGGACAGGGGATTAACTATGGCTACACCTTC; CDR3: CASSLFPGQGINYGYTF
size: NA; J: TRBJ2-7; V: TRBV5-5; D: TRBD2; DNA: TGTGCCAGCAGGTCTACTAGCGTGAGCGGCGAGCAGTACTTC; CDR3: CASRSTSVSGEQYF
size: many; J: TRBJ1-2; V: TRBV7-9; D: NA; DNA: TGTGCCAGCAGCCCGTGGTGGGGGACAAGTAACTATGGCTACACCTTC; CDR3: CASSPWWGTSNYGYTF
size: NA; J: TRBJ1-2; V: TRBV29-1; D: NA; DNA: TGCAGCGTTGTAGCCGGCTACACCTTC; CDR3: CSVVAGYTF
size: NA; J: TRBJ2-2; V: TRBV6-2/TRBV6-3; D: NA; DNA: TGTGCCAGCAGTTCGAGCGGTTACGCGAACACCGGGGAGCTGTTTTTT; CDR3: CASSSSGYANTGELFF
size: NA; J: TRBJ2-7; V: TRBV5-6; D: NA; DNA: TGTGCCAGCAGCGAGAGATACGAGCAGTACTTC; CDR3: CASSERYEQYF
size: NA; J: TRBJ2-3; V: TRBV7-9; D: NA; DNA: TGTGCCAGCAGCCCCCGGGACAGGGTGTCTAGCGGGGAAAGGCAGTATTTT; CDR3: CASSPRDRVSSGERQYF
size: NA; J: TRBJ2-1; V: TRBV6-4; D: NA; DNA: TGTGCCAGCAGTGTAGACCGCGGCGATGAGCAGTTCTTC; CDR3: CASSVDRGDEQFF
size: NA; J: TRBJ2-7; V: TRBV5-5; D: TRBD2; DNA: TGTGCCAGCAGCCATAGGACTAGCGGCGAGCAGTACTTC; CDR3: CASSHRTSGEQYF
size: NA; J: TRBJ2-3; V: TRBV19; D: NA; DNA: TGTGCCAGTAGTAGGCTGAGAGGTACCAATACGCAGTATTTT; CDR3: CASSRLRGTNTQYF
size: NA; J: TRBJ2-6; V: TRBV6-4; D: TRBD1; DNA: TGTGCCAGCACCCCAGGGGGAACTGGGGCCAACGTCCTGACTTTC; CDR3: CASTPGGTGANVLTF
size: few; J: TRBJ1-5; V: TRBV11-2; D: NA; DNA: TGTGCCAGCAGCCGAGGGGGGGGGCCGGAGCCCCAGCATTTT; CDR3: CASSRGGGPEPQHF
size: NA; J: TRBJ2-7; V: TRBV19; D: NA; DNA: TGTGCCAGTAGTATTCGGGATTCGGAGAACGAGCAGTACTTC; CDR3: CASSIRDSENEQYF
size: NA; J: TRBJ2-2; V: TRBV27; D: NA; DNA: TGTGCCAGCAGTCGGGTCGGGGAGCTGTTTTTT; CDR3: CASSRVGELFF
size: NA; J: TRBJ1-4; V: TRBV5-1; D: NA; DNA: TGCGCCAGCAGCTTAGGAGGGTATGAAAAACTGTTTTTT; CDR3: CASSLGGYEKLFF
size: few; J: TRBJ2-4; V: TRBV3-1/TRBV3-2; D: NA; DNA: TGTGCCAGCAGTTCAAGGGGCGGGACCGGCAAAAACATTCAGTACTTC; CDR3: CASSSRGGTGKNIQYF
size: NA; J: TRBJ1-5; V: TRBV30; D: TRBD1; DNA: TGTGCCTGGAGTTCACGACAGGGTGCTCAGCCCCAGCATTTT; CDR3: CAWSSRQGAQPQHF
size: large; J: TRBJ2-1; V: TRBV13; D: TRBD2; DNA: TGTGCCAGCAGCTTAGCGGGAGGAGGTTCCTACAATGAGCAGTTCTTC; CDR3: CASSLAGGGSYNEQFF
size: NA; J: TRBJ1-2; V: TRBV6-1; D: NA; DNA: TGTGCCAGCAGTGAATACAGTGCGCTGTACTATGGCTACACCTTC; CDR3: CASSEYSALYYGYTF
size: NA; J: TRBJ2-1; V: TRBV5-5; D: TRBD2; DNA: TGTGCCAGCAGCTTTAGGGAGGGGTACAATGAGCAGTTCTTC; CDR3: CASSFREGYNEQFF
size: NA; J: TRBJ2-3; V: TRBV11-1; D: NA; DNA: TGTGCCAGCAGCCATGGGGCTAGTTTTAGCACAGATACGCAGTATTTT; CDR3: CASSHGASFSTDTQYF
size: NA; J: TRBJ1-2; V: TRBV2; D: TRBD1; DNA: TGTGCCAGCAGTGAAGCCGCGAGACAGGGGTCTGGCTACACCTTC; CDR3: CASSEAARQGSGYTF
size: NA; J: TRBJ2-2; V: TRBV3-1/TRBV3-2; D: TRBD2; DNA: TGTGCCAGCAGCCTGGCGGGCGGGAGAACCGGGGAGCTGTTTTTT; CDR3: CASSLAGGRTGELFF
size: NA; J: TRBJ2-7; V: TRBV19; D: TRBD2; DNA: TGTGCCAGTAGTAGGGCTAGCGGGAGCTACGAGCAGTACTTC; CDR3: CASSRASGSYEQYF
size: NA; J: TRBJ2-5; V: TRBV7-7; D: TRBD1; DNA: TGTGCCAGCAGCTTAGGTCGACAGGGCCAAGAGACCCAGTACTTC; CDR3: CASSLGRQGQETQYF
size: NA; J: TRBJ2-3; V: TRBV5-1; D: NA; DNA: TGCGCCAGCAGCTTTCCCCCCGGGACACCAAGCACAGATACGCAGTATTTT; CDR3: CASSFPPGTPSTDTQYF
size: NA; J: TRBJ1-3; V: TRBV7-3; D: TRBD1; DNA: TGTGCCAGCAGCTTCCAGGGGGACTCTGGAAACACCATATATTTT; CDR3: CASSFQGDSGNTIYF
size: NA; J: TRBJ2-2; V: TRBV27; D: TRBD1; DNA: TGTGCCAGCAGTTCACGGACAGGGAACACCGGGGAGCTGTTTTTT; CDR3: CASSSRTGNTGELFF
size: NA; J: TRBJ2-5; V: TRBV7-9; D: TRBD2; DNA: TGTGCCAGCAGCCCCGGACTAGCGGGAGTCTCTGGAAAGACCCAGTACTTC; CDR3: CASSPGLAGVSGKTQYF
size: NA; J: TRBJ2-6; V: TRBV11-2; D: NA; DNA: TGTGCCAGCAGCTTAGCGGGTGCATCTGGGGCCAACGTCCTGACTTTC; CDR3: CASSLAGASGANVLTF
size: NA; J: TRBJ1-5; V: TRBV2; D: TRBD1; DNA: TGTGCCAGCAGGACAGGGGAAAGCAATCAGCCCCAGCATTTT; CDR3: CASRTGESNQPQHF
size: NA; J: TRBJ1-6; V: TRBV3-1/TRBV3-2; D: TRBD1; DNA: TGTGCCAGCAGTCGCGCTAGACAGGGCAATTCACCCCTCCACTTT; CDR3: CASSRARQGNSPLHF
size: NA; J: TRBJ1-2; V: TRBV27; D: NA; DNA: TGTGCCAGCAGTCCTCAGGGGAGACCTAACTATGGCTACACCTTC; CDR3: CASSPQGRPNYGYTF